This entry lists 14 T cell receptor beta chains sequenced from one sample in a study of cytomegalovirus exposure and HLA in healthy donors. With 60 Vbeta and 13 Jbeta primers, the PCR was carried out. Produced via immunoSEQ multiplex PCR; TCRdb's table is partial and in-frame only. The data contain tens of thousands of clones, roughly 80% of them singletons. The sample comprised PBMCs. These receptors came from a girl aged 2 to 10 in good health and CMV-seropositive.

The chain links TRBV4-1 to TRBJ2-7; 7 bases are shared with TRBD1. Germline loops: CDR1 MGHRA, CDR2 YSYEKL. Unmatched junction bases numbered 7, after V lost 5 bases and J lost 6 bases. There are 13 residues in the CDR3. The DNA of the CDR3 is TGCGCCAGCAGCACGATCGACAGGGCCGAGCAGTACTTC. Translated: CASSTIDRAEQYF.

J is TRBJ1-2 and V is TRBV15; TRBD1 matches 8 bases. CDR3 size: 15 residues. The ends lost 0 bases at V and 7 bases at J; junction bases unmatched: 7. CDR1 is LNHNV and CDR2 is YYDKDF in the germline V gene (reference sequence). The CDR3 DNA sequence: TGTGCCACCAGCAGAGATATTGGGGGACAGGTTGGCTACACCTTC. It yields the protein CATSRDIGGQVGYTF.

This chain links TRBV9 with TRBJ1-1; D unresolved. Trimming stripped 0 bases from V and 5 bases from J, with 8 bases between. The CDR3 runs 13 residues. Looked up from germline, CDR1 is SGDLS and CDR2 is YYNGEE. The CDR3 spells CASSVGGETEAFF. The CDR3 bases are TGTGCCAGCAGCGTAGGAGGAGAAACTGAAGCTTTCTTT.

This rearrangement joins TRBV9 to TRBJ2-3; possible D gene TRBD2, 5 bases. Germline V gene data show CDR1 as SGDLS and CDR2 as YYNGEE. This CDR3 region has 15 residues. V was shortened by 1 base and J by 4 bases, with 13 bases between the two germline ends. The CDR3 DNA sequence: TGTGCCAGCAGCGTACGGGGTAGCAGCCCAGATACGCAGTATTTT. Translation gives CASSVRGSSPDTQYF.

The chain employs TRBV20-1 and TRBJ2-1, with a weak D call TRBD1 (5 bases). Germline V gene lookup returns CDR1 DFQATT and CDR2 SNEGSKA (reference sequence). The V and J ends lost 7 bases and 5 bases respectively, with 9 bases between them. The CDR3 is 11 amino acids. CDR3 residues: CSVQANNEQFF. The CDR3 DNA is TGCAGTGTACAGGCGAACAATGAGCAGTTCTTC.

The rearrangement uses TRBV15 and TRBJ2-7, with TRBD2 identical over 12 bases. CDR3 length: 14 amino acids. With V trimmed by 5 bases and J by 5 bases, 4 bases remained unmatched. Looked up from germline, CDR1 is LNHNV and CDR2 is YYDKDF (reference sequence). For the CDR3, the DNA is TGTGCCACCAGCCGAGGACTAGCGGGAAACGAGCAGTACTTC. As protein: CATSRGLAGNEQYF.

The rearrangement uses TRBV5-1 and TRBJ2-1; TRBD2 agrees at 7 bases. Trimming removed 7 bases from V and 3 bases from J; junction bases left unmatched: 10. Germline V CDR1 and CDR2: SGHRS, YFSETQ. The CDR3 runs 15 residues. The CDR3 DNA follows: TGCGCCAGCGCCGGGGGAGGGGCCGGCTACAATGAGCAGTTCTTC. This codes for CASAGGGAGYNEQFF.

The gene calls are TRBV19 and TRBJ2-5, with D hard to call. The CDR3 is 13 residues long. V was trimmed by 1 base and J by 5 bases, leaving 8 bases between them. Germline CDR1 is LNHDA and CDR2 is SQIVND (reference sequence). CDR3 loop: CASSIGPGETQYF. CDR3 in DNA: TGTGCCAGTAGTATAGGTCCTGGCGAGACCCAGTACTTC.

The gene calls are TRBV6-5 and TRBJ2-1; no reliable D call. Germline values: CDR1 MNHEY, CDR2 SVGAGI. The germline V and J ends were trimmed by 0 bases and 8 bases, with 11 bases remaining between them. CDR3 length equals 14 residues. The chain's CDR3 is CASSYSRLVYEQFF. The CDR3 bases are TGTGCCAGCAGTTACTCTAGGCTAGTCTATGAGCAGTTCTTC.

The gene calls are TRBV5-1 and TRBJ2-1; 7 nucleotides match TRBD2. Germline CDR1 reads SGHRS; CDR2 reads YFSETQ. CDR3 size: 14 residues. J lost 10 bases, V lost 1 base, and 8 bases had no gene match. CDR3 amino acids: CASSLTQRGVEQFF. The CDR3 DNA sequence: TGCGCCAGCAGCTTGACCCAACGGGGGGTGGAGCAGTTCTTC. Complete variable domain (other parts from reference TRBV5-1 and TRBJ2-1): KAGVTQTPRYLIKTRGQQVTLSCSPISGHRSVSWYQQTPGQGLQFLFEYFSETQRNKGNFPGRFSGRQFSNSRSEMNVSTLELGDSALYLCASSLTQRGVEQFFGPGTRLTVL.

The CDR3 spells CASRQSGSYTGELFF. As DNA, the CDR3 is TGTGCCAGCAGGCAAAGCGGGTCGTACACCGGGGAGCTGTTTTTT. The V call is TRBV6-5, the J call TRBJ2-2, with D maybe TRBD2 (6 bases). The length of the CDR3 is 15 residues. Germline V gene sequence: CDR1 MNHEY, CDR2 SVGAGI. Trimming removed 6 bases at V and 3 bases at J, with 14 bases between.

The chain carries TRBV5-6 and TRBJ2-7, with a tentative D call TRBD1 (6 bases). The CDR3 length is 10 residues. V lost 8 bases to trimming and J lost 3 bases, with 6 bases between them. Germline V gene lookup returns CDR1 SGHDT and CDR2 YYEEEE. CDR3 protein: CARDSYEQYF. As DNA, the CDR3 is TGTGCCAGGGACAGCTACGAGCAGTACTTC.

The chain recombines TRBV5-1 with TRBJ2-7; 7 bases are shared with TRBD2. Germline CDR1 and CDR2: SGHRS and YFSETQ. J gave up 4 bases and V 0 bases, and 7 bases lay outside the gene matches. CDR3 length: 15 residues. CDR3 sequence: CASSLDSGSYYEQYF. The CDR3 bases are TGCGCCAGCAGCTTGGATAGCGGGTCTTATTACGAGCAGTACTTC.

CDR3 nucleotide sequence: TGTGCCAGCAGCGTAATATCTGGGGCCGAGCAGTACTTC. It specifies CASSVISGAEQYF. V and J are TRBV9 and TRBJ2-7; D may be TRBD1 (5 bases). Trimming removed 1 base from V and 6 bases from J, with 11 bases in between. This CDR3 region has 13 residues. Germline values: CDR1 SGDLS, CDR2 YYNGEE.